The 13 T cell receptor beta chains presented below share a single source sample, sequenced in a study of PD-1 blockade in classical Hodgkin lymphoma. Time point noted: cycle 4 day 1 (C4D1), after less than 7 weeks of nivolumab. Every patient relapsed after autologous stem cell transplantation, and brentuximab vedotin exposure varied. The method was immunoSEQ multiplex PCR; TCRdb's version includes in-frame clones alone and lacks a portion of them. This sample has over 80,000 clones; around 80% occur once, and the top ten carry 9.4%. The material was peripheral blood mononuclear cells (PBMCs), obtained before the fourth cycle of nivolumab. Every receptor here comes from a human donor with classical Hodgkin lymphoma.

This clone has only one observation. The chain uses TRBV7-9 and TRBJ2-1; D perhaps matches TRBD1 (6 bases). V shed 5 bases and J shed 0 bases, with 14 bases lying between them. CDR3 size: 16 residues. Germline V lookup: CDR1 SEHNR, CDR2 FQNEAQ (reference sequence). Written as DNA, the CDR3 is TGTGCCAGCAGCCCCGGACAGACATTCTCCTACAATGAGCAGTTCTTC. The encoded protein is CASSPGQTFSYNEQFF.

The rearrangement uses TRBV18 and TRBJ2-7, with D maybe TRBD1 (6 bases). Trimming left V 3 bases short and J 4 bases short, with 13 bases between. CDR3 length equals 14 residues. Germline values: CDR1 KGHSH, CDR2 LQKENI. The CDR3 DNA reads TGTGCCAGCTCACCGAGGACAGAATCTTACGAGCAGTACTTC. Residues: CASSPRTESYEQYF.

The rearrangement joins TRBV6-5 to TRBJ2-1, with 10 bases lining up with TRBD2. Trimming removed 6 bases from V and 7 bases from J; junction bases left unmatched: 6. The CDR3 length is 14 residues. The germline V gene has CDR1 MNHEY and CDR2 SVGAGI. CDR3: CASSQREGRNEQFF. The CDR3 DNA reads TGTGCCAGCAGCCAGCGGGAGGGGAGGAATGAGCAGTTCTTC.

This chain connects TRBV19 to TRBJ1-5; no definite D call. CDR1 is LNHDA and CDR2 is SQIVND in the germline V gene (reference sequence). V lost 1 base and J lost 0, with 7 bases in between. The CDR3 consists of 15 residues. CDR3 nucleotide sequence: TGTGCCAGTAGTATAGTCTGGTTTAGCAATCAGCCCCAGCATTTT. It is translated as CASSIVWFSNQPQHF.

The rearrangement joins TRBV21-1 to TRBJ2-7; the D call of TRBD2 is as the table states it, not checked on the DNA. TRBV21-1 is tagged as a pseudogene. This CDR3 has 14 amino acids. Here the CDR3 reads CASSPRTRSYEQYF. The CDR3, as DNA: TGTGCCAGCAGCCCTCGGACTCGTTCCTACGAGCAGTACTTC.

On this clone itself: Only one base separates this from a far larger clonotype, so it likely reflects a read error. V gene TRBV13 combines with J gene TRBJ1-2; tentatively, D is TRBD1 (6 bases). The CDR3 totals 13 residues. From germline, CDR1 is PRHDT and CDR2 FYEKMQ (reference sequence). The V end was cut by 4 bases, the J end by 4 bases, with 10 bases between. The CDR3 nucleotides read TGTGCCAGCAGCTGGGACAAGTCCTATGGCTACACCTTC. Protein sequence: CASSWDKSYGYTF.

The genes are TRBV13 and TRBJ2-1, with 8 bases that match TRBD2. Germline trimming cut 4 bases from V and 6 bases from J; bases unmatched to any gene: 8. Germline CDR1 is PRHDT and CDR2 is FYEKMQ (reference sequence). The CDR3 length is 15 residues. The CDR3, as DNA: TGTGCCAGCAGCTACAGCGGGAGACGTTTCAATGAGCAGTTCTTC. This gives the protein CASSYSGRRFNEQFF.

The chain has TRBV6-1 and TRBJ1-2; 9 bases match TRBD1. Losses at the gene ends were 3 bases for V and 7 bases for J; bases not matched to a gene: 6. The germline V gene has CDR1 MNHNS and CDR2 SASEGT. The CDR3 contains 14 residues. As DNA, the CDR3 is TGTGCCAGCAGTGATACAGGGGGCCAGGGTGGCTACACCTTC. Its protein product is CASSDTGGQGGYTF.

This chain uses TRBV4-2 with TRBJ1-6; 9 nucleotides align to TRBD1. The J segment lost 10 bases and the V segment lost 0 bases, leaving 4 bases of the junction unmatched. The CDR3 extends over 15 amino acids. Germline CDR1 is LGHNA and CDR2 is YNFKEQ. Written as DNA, the CDR3 is TGTGCCAGCAGCCAAGAGGGACAGGGATTATCACCCCTCCACTTT. Amino acid sequence: CASSQEGQGLSPLHF.

This sequence joins TRBV2 and TRBJ2-6; D unclear. The V and J ends lost 3 bases and 0 bases respectively, with 9 bases between them. Germline V gene sequence: CDR1 SNHLY, CDR2 FYNNEI. CDR3 size: 16 residues. For the CDR3, the DNA is TGTGCCAGCAGTGAGTGGGCCTCCTCTGGGGCCAACGTCCTGACTTTC. Protein product: CASSEWASSGANVLTF.

The chain combines TRBV6-6 with TRBJ1-2; D is perhaps TRBD1 (5 bases). Per the germline V gene, CDR1 is MNHNY and CDR2 is SVGAGI (reference sequence). CDR3 length equals 13 residues. V lost 4 bases and J lost 4, with 10 bases in between. In DNA, the CDR3 is TGTGCCAGCAGTTCTTCAGGGAGCTATGGCTACACCTTC. Amino acid sequence: CASSSSGSYGYTF.

The rearrangement links TRBV5-5 to TRBJ2-7, with D unresolved. This CDR3 has 12 amino acids. Trimming removed 3 bases at V and 3 bases at J, with 7 bases between. Germline V CDR1 and CDR2: SGHKS, YYEKEE (reference sequence). DNA for the CDR3: TGTGCCAGCAGCTCGGAGTACTACGAGCAGTACTTC. Protein: CASSSEYYEQYF.

This sequence joins TRBV28 and TRBJ2-3; the match to TRBD2 covers 11 bases. Germline assignment: CDR1 MDHEN and CDR2 SYDVKM. This CDR3 has 13 amino acids. The V segment lost 10 bases and the J segment 3 bases; nucleotides outside the gene matches: 3. CDR3 protein: CAIGLAGTDTQYF. The CDR3 DNA reads as TGTGCCATCGGACTAGCGGGTACAGATACGCAGTATTTT.